Listed below are T cell receptor beta chains from one sample, sequenced in a study of blood T cell repertoires in COVID-19. Only in-frame clones appear in the TCRdb table, and some are missing; sequencing was by immunoSEQ multiplex PCR. The repertoire holds some 80,000 clones, roughly 84% seen once, with approximately 20% in the top ten. Sequencing was performed on peripheral blood. All receptors come from a woman aged 45 to 65 with acute or convalescent COVID-19. Each CDR3 is given with its conserved first and last residue. D genes are given only for firm matches. Size values are once, few and many counts, or a class for expanded clones, and some rows have none.

clone_size: once; d_call: TRBD2; cdr3_length: 19; v_call: TRBV9; j_call: TRBJ2-3; cdr3_aa: CASSPLGVAGGPSTDTQYF; cdr3_nt: TGTGCCAGCAGCCCCCTTGGGGTAGCGGGGGGGCCCTCCACAGATACGCAGTATTTT
clone_size: NA; d_call: TRBD2; cdr3_length: 15; v_call: TRBV10-2; j_call: TRBJ2-1; cdr3_aa: CASSEGGGAYNEQFF; cdr3_nt: TGCGCCAGCAGTGAAGGCGGGGGGGCATACAATGAGCAGTTCTTC
clone_size: NA; d_call: NA; cdr3_length: 17; v_call: TRBV5-1; j_call: TRBJ2-3; cdr3_aa: CASSLASWGVSTDTQYF; cdr3_nt: TGCGCCAGCAGCTTGGCCTCTTGGGGGGTCAGCACAGATACGCAGTATTTT
clone_size: NA; d_call: NA; cdr3_length: 14; v_call: TRBV10-3; j_call: TRBJ1-5; cdr3_aa: CAISDSAANQPQHF; cdr3_nt: TGTGCCATCAGTGACAGTGCGGCCAATCAGCCCCAGCATTTT
clone_size: NA; d_call: NA; cdr3_length: 15; v_call: TRBV10-3; j_call: TRBJ2-7; cdr3_aa: CAISETPGNSYEQYF; cdr3_nt: TGTGCCATCAGTGAGACCCCGGGGAACTCCTACGAGCAGTACTTC
clone_size: NA; d_call: TRBD1; cdr3_length: 15; v_call: TRBV5-4; j_call: TRBJ2-2; cdr3_aa: CASSLAKGAGGELFF; cdr3_nt: TGTGCCAGCAGCTTGGCTAAGGGGGCTGGCGGGGAGCTGTTTTTT
clone_size: NA; d_call: NA; cdr3_length: 13; v_call: TRBV10-3; j_call: TRBJ1-2; cdr3_aa: CAISEETNYGYTF; cdr3_nt: TGTGCCATCAGTGAGGAGACAAACTATGGCTACACCTTC
clone_size: NA; d_call: TRBD1; cdr3_length: 15; v_call: TRBV7-2; j_call: TRBJ1-1; cdr3_aa: CASSLSTGANTEAFF; cdr3_nt: TGTGCCAGCAGCTTATCGACAGGGGCTAACACTGAAGCTTTCTTT
clone_size: once; d_call: TRBD1; cdr3_length: 13; v_call: TRBV29-1; j_call: TRBJ1-2; cdr3_aa: CSVEGTDNYGYTF; cdr3_nt: TGCAGCGTTGAGGGGACAGATAACTATGGCTACACCTTC
clone_size: NA; d_call: NA; cdr3_length: 15; v_call: TRBV27; j_call: TRBJ2-7; cdr3_aa: CASSLEGRTSNEQYF; cdr3_nt: TGTGCCAGCAGTTTGGAGGGGAGGACCAGTAACGAGCAGTACTTC
clone_size: NA; d_call: TRBD1; cdr3_length: 16; v_call: TRBV10-3; j_call: TRBJ1-2; cdr3_aa: CAISKRGDSTDYGYTF; cdr3_nt: TGTGCCATCAGTAAAAGGGGGGACAGCACCGACTATGGCTACACCTTC
clone_size: NA; d_call: NA; cdr3_length: 15; v_call: TRBV18; j_call: TRBJ1-4; cdr3_aa: CASSRGPATNEKLFF; cdr3_nt: TGTGCCAGCTCACGAGGCCCTGCAACTAATGAAAAACTGTTTTTT
clone_size: NA; d_call: NA; cdr3_length: 13; v_call: TRBV2; j_call: TRBJ2-7; cdr3_aa: CASTPDRAGEQYF; cdr3_nt: TGTGCCAGCACCCCGGACCGGGCGGGGGAGCAGTACTTC
clone_size: NA; d_call: TRBD1; cdr3_length: 16; v_call: TRBV7-6; j_call: TRBJ2-5; cdr3_aa: CASSSTGQGLIETQYF; cdr3_nt: TGTGCCAGCAGTTCCACGGGACAGGGGTTAATAGAGACCCAGTACTTC
clone_size: once; d_call: TRBD2; cdr3_length: 15; v_call: TRBV6-2/TRBV6-3; j_call: TRBJ2-7; cdr3_aa: CASSYGTSERYEQYF; cdr3_nt: TGTGCCAGCAGTTACGGGACTAGCGAGCGCTACGAGCAGTACTTC
clone_size: once; d_call: NA; cdr3_length: 16; v_call: TRBV4-3; j_call: TRBJ2-1; cdr3_aa: CASSQDFRGSYNEQFF; cdr3_nt: TGCGCCAGCAGCCAAGATTTCCGGGGCTCCTACAATGAGCAGTTCTTC
clone_size: NA; d_call: NA; cdr3_length: 15; v_call: TRBV7-3; j_call: TRBJ2-3; cdr3_aa: CASSQIGGTADTQYF; cdr3_nt: TGTGCCAGCAGCCAAATCGGGGGTACCGCAGATACGCAGTATTTT
clone_size: NA; d_call: NA; cdr3_length: 14; v_call: TRBV19; j_call: TRBJ2-3; cdr3_aa: CASKSEGLTDTQYF; cdr3_nt: TGTGCCAGTAAGAGTGAGGGTTTGACAGATACGCAGTATTTT
clone_size: NA; d_call: NA; cdr3_length: 11; v_call: TRBV11-2; j_call: TRBJ2-3; cdr3_aa: CASSYGDTQYF; cdr3_nt: TGTGCCAGCAGCTACGGAGATACGCAGTATTTT
clone_size: few; d_call: NA; cdr3_length: 15; v_call: TRBV5-6; j_call: TRBJ1-1; cdr3_aa: CASSLAGFMNTEAFF; cdr3_nt: TGTGCCAGCAGCTTGGCAGGGTTTATGAACACTGAAGCTTTCTTT
clone_size: NA; d_call: TRBD2; cdr3_length: 13; v_call: TRBV6-5; j_call: TRBJ2-5; cdr3_aa: CASGLGGFRTQYF; cdr3_nt: TGTGCCAGCGGCCTGGGGGGGTTTAGGACCCAGTACTTC
clone_size: NA; d_call: TRBD1; cdr3_length: 15; v_call: TRBV3-1/TRBV3-2; j_call: TRBJ1-6; cdr3_aa: CASREGQGYNSPLHF; cdr3_nt: TGTGCCAGCCGAGAGGGACAGGGGTATAATTCACCCCTCCACTTT
clone_size: NA; d_call: TRBD1; cdr3_length: 16; v_call: TRBV6-2/TRBV6-3; j_call: TRBJ2-1; cdr3_aa: CASSAHRGGQGGEQFF; cdr3_nt: TGTGCCAGCAGCGCCCACAGGGGCGGACAGGGAGGTGAGCAGTTCTTC
clone_size: NA; d_call: NA; cdr3_length: 13; v_call: TRBV6-5; j_call: TRBJ1-5; cdr3_aa: CASSSSGNQPQHF; cdr3_nt: TGTGCCAGCAGTTCGTCAGGGAATCAGCCCCAGCATTTT
clone_size: NA; d_call: NA; cdr3_length: 16; v_call: TRBV9; j_call: TRBJ2-1; cdr3_aa: CASSIRLTPSYNEQFF; cdr3_nt: TGTGCCAGCAGCATCCGACTAACGCCGTCCTACAATGAGCAGTTCTTC
clone_size: NA; d_call: NA; cdr3_length: 16; v_call: TRBV5-5; j_call: TRBJ2-7; cdr3_aa: CASSLRGTFWTYEQYF; cdr3_nt: TGTGCCAGCAGCTTACGCGGCACATTCTGGACCTACGAGCAGTACTTC
clone_size: NA; d_call: NA; cdr3_length: 15; v_call: TRBV7-8; j_call: TRBJ2-7; cdr3_aa: CASSLGTGKVYEQYF; cdr3_nt: TGTGCCAGCAGCTTAGGTACAGGGAAGGTTTACGAGCAGTACTTC
clone_size: NA; d_call: NA; cdr3_length: 12; v_call: TRBV6-6; j_call: TRBJ2-7; cdr3_aa: CASEDSASEQYF; cdr3_nt: TGTGCCAGTGAGGACAGTGCATCCGAGCAGTACTTC
clone_size: NA; d_call: NA; cdr3_length: 16; v_call: TRBV4-1; j_call: TRBJ2-2; cdr3_aa: CASSHTDRTNTGELFF; cdr3_nt: TGCGCCAGCAGCCACACAGACAGGACGAACACCGGGGAGCTGTTTTTT
clone_size: NA; d_call: NA; cdr3_length: 15; v_call: TRBV7-3; j_call: TRBJ1-1; cdr3_aa: CASSLESSGSTEAFF; cdr3_nt: TGTGCCAGCAGCTTAGAATCGTCCGGTAGCACTGAAGCTTTCTTT
clone_size: NA; d_call: NA; cdr3_length: 12; v_call: TRBV6-2/TRBV6-3; j_call: TRBJ2-7; cdr3_aa: CASRYGAYEQYF; cdr3_nt: TGTGCCAGCAGGTACGGAGCCTACGAGCAGTACTTC
clone_size: NA; d_call: NA; cdr3_length: 15; v_call: TRBV4-1; j_call: TRBJ1-4; cdr3_aa: CASSRALATNEKLFF; cdr3_nt: TGCGCCAGCAGCCGAGCCCTTGCAACTAATGAAAAACTGTTTTTT
clone_size: NA; d_call: TRBD2; cdr3_length: 19; v_call: TRBV11-2; j_call: TRBJ2-3; cdr3_aa: CASSPRRRAGVTSTDTQYF; cdr3_nt: TGTGCCAGCAGCCCCCGCCGCCGAGCGGGAGTGACTAGCACAGATACGCAGTATTTT
clone_size: NA; d_call: TRBD1; cdr3_length: 14; v_call: TRBV4-1; j_call: TRBJ2-3; cdr3_aa: CASSRTGGTDTQYF; cdr3_nt: TGCGCCAGCAGCCGGACAGGAGGCACAGATACGCAGTATTTT
clone_size: NA; d_call: NA; cdr3_length: 12; v_call: TRBV7-9; j_call: TRBJ2-2; cdr3_aa: CASSLPVGELFF; cdr3_nt: TGTGCCAGCAGCTTACCTGTCGGGGAGCTGTTTTTT
clone_size: NA; d_call: TRBD1; cdr3_length: 14; v_call: TRBV30; j_call: TRBJ1-2; cdr3_aa: CAWSETGVNYGYTF; cdr3_nt: TGTGCCTGGAGTGAGACAGGGGTTAACTATGGCTACACCTTC
clone_size: NA; d_call: NA; cdr3_length: 15; v_call: TRBV7-3; j_call: TRBJ2-6; cdr3_aa: CASSPGTTGANVLTF; cdr3_nt: TGTGCCAGCAGCCCCGGGACAACTGGGGCCAACGTCCTGACTTTC
clone_size: NA; d_call: NA; cdr3_length: 13; v_call: TRBV19; j_call: TRBJ1-1; cdr3_aa: CASSIDRGDEAFF; cdr3_nt: TGTGCCAGTAGTATTGATCGCGGTGATGAAGCTTTCTTT
clone_size: once; d_call: TRBD2; cdr3_length: 17; v_call: TRBV2; j_call: TRBJ2-3; cdr3_aa: CASSEAWAGEFGDTQYF; cdr3_nt: TGTGCCAGCAGTGAAGCTTGGGCGGGAGAATTTGGGGATACGCAGTATTTT
clone_size: NA; d_call: NA; cdr3_length: 16; v_call: TRBV28; j_call: TRBJ1-4; cdr3_aa: CASSLGQGTTNEKLFF; cdr3_nt: TGTGCCAGCAGTTTAGGTCAGGGGACAACTAATGAAAAACTGTTTTTT
clone_size: few; d_call: NA; cdr3_length: 15; v_call: TRBV6-5; j_call: TRBJ1-6; cdr3_aa: CASSYSGGGNSPLHF; cdr3_nt: TGTGCCAGCAGTTACTCGGGGGGAGGTAATTCACCCCTCCACTTT
clone_size: NA; d_call: NA; cdr3_length: 13; v_call: TRBV6-2/TRBV6-3; j_call: TRBJ2-1; cdr3_aa: CASSPETRLVQFF; cdr3_nt: TGTGCCAGCAGTCCCGAAACAAGACTAGTACAGTTCTTC
clone_size: once; d_call: TRBD2; cdr3_length: 17; v_call: TRBV5-4; j_call: TRBJ2-1; cdr3_aa: CASSLGAGAVSYNEQFF; cdr3_nt: TGTGCCAGCAGCTTGGGAGCGGGGGCCGTTTCCTACAATGAGCAGTTCTTC
clone_size: NA; d_call: NA; cdr3_length: 14; v_call: TRBV5-6; j_call: TRBJ2-6; cdr3_aa: CASSFDTGANVLTF; cdr3_nt: TGTGCCAGCAGCTTCGATACAGGGGCCAACGTCCTGACTTTC
clone_size: NA; d_call: TRBD1; cdr3_length: 15; v_call: TRBV6-5; j_call: TRBJ1-5; cdr3_aa: CASRTGTGGVQPQHF; cdr3_nt: TGTGCCAGCAGAACCGGGACAGGGGGCGTCCAGCCCCAGCATTTT
clone_size: NA; d_call: NA; cdr3_length: 15; v_call: TRBV5-1; j_call: TRBJ2-7; cdr3_aa: CASSLVPGGSYEQYF; cdr3_nt: TGCGCCAGCAGCTTGGTGCCGGGGGGCTCGTACGAGCAGTACTTC
clone_size: few; d_call: NA; cdr3_length: 13; v_call: TRBV19; j_call: TRBJ1-2; cdr3_aa: CASSIADNYGYTF; cdr3_nt: TGTGCCAGTAGTATTGCGGATAACTATGGCTACACCTTC
clone_size: NA; d_call: NA; cdr3_length: 15; v_call: TRBV15; j_call: TRBJ2-2; cdr3_aa: CAASRDAVNTGELFF; cdr3_nt: TGTGCCGCCAGCAGAGATGCGGTCAACACCGGGGAGCTGTTTTTT
clone_size: few; d_call: TRBD1; cdr3_length: 15; v_call: TRBV6-5; j_call: TRBJ1-1; cdr3_aa: CASRGDRVSNTEAFF; cdr3_nt: TGTGCCAGCAGGGGGGACAGGGTTTCGAACACTGAAGCTTTCTTT
clone_size: once; d_call: NA; cdr3_length: 14; v_call: TRBV18; j_call: TRBJ1-5; cdr3_aa: CASSKQGLDQPQHF; cdr3_nt: TGTGCCAGCTCGAAACAGGGTTTGGATCAGCCCCAGCATTTT
clone_size: NA; d_call: NA; cdr3_length: 11; v_call: TRBV6-2/TRBV6-3; j_call: TRBJ2-1; cdr3_aa: CASSPFLEQFF; cdr3_nt: TGTGCCAGCAGCCCCTTTTTGGAGCAGTTCTTC
clone_size: NA; d_call: TRBD2; cdr3_length: 11; v_call: TRBV3-1/TRBV3-2; j_call: TRBJ2-1; cdr3_aa: CASSQSGGRFF; cdr3_nt: TGTGCCAGCAGCCAGAGCGGGGGGAGGTTCTTC
clone_size: NA; d_call: NA; cdr3_length: 15; v_call: TRBV6-6; j_call: TRBJ2-5; cdr3_aa: CASTRGALGRETQYF; cdr3_nt: TGTGCCAGCACCCGGGGGGCGTTAGGTCGGGAGACCCAGTACTTC
clone_size: NA; d_call: NA; cdr3_length: 13; v_call: TRBV28; j_call: TRBJ2-2; cdr3_aa: CASSFIGDGELFF; cdr3_nt: TGTGCCAGCAGTTTCATAGGGGACGGGGAGCTGTTTTTT
clone_size: NA; d_call: TRBD1; cdr3_length: 16; v_call: TRBV7-9; j_call: TRBJ1-4; cdr3_aa: CASSFSGGQGGEKLFF; cdr3_nt: TGTGCCAGCAGCTTTTCAGGGGGACAGGGTGGTGAAAAACTGTTTTTT